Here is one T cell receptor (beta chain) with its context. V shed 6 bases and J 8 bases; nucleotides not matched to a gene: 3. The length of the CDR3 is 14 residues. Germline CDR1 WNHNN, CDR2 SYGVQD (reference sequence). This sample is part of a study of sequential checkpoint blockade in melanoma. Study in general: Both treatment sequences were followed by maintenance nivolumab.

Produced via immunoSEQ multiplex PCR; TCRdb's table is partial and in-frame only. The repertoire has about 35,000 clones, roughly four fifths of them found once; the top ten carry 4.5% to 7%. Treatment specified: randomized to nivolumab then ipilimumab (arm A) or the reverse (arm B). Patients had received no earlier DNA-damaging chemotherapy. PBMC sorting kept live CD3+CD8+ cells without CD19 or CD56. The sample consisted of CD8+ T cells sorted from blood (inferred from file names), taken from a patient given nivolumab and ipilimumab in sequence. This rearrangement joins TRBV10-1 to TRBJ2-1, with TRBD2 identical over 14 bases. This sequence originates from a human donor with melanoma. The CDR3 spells CASSKGLAGDEQFF. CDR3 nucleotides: TGCGCCAGCAGCAAGGGACTAGCGGGGGATGAGCAGTTCTTC.